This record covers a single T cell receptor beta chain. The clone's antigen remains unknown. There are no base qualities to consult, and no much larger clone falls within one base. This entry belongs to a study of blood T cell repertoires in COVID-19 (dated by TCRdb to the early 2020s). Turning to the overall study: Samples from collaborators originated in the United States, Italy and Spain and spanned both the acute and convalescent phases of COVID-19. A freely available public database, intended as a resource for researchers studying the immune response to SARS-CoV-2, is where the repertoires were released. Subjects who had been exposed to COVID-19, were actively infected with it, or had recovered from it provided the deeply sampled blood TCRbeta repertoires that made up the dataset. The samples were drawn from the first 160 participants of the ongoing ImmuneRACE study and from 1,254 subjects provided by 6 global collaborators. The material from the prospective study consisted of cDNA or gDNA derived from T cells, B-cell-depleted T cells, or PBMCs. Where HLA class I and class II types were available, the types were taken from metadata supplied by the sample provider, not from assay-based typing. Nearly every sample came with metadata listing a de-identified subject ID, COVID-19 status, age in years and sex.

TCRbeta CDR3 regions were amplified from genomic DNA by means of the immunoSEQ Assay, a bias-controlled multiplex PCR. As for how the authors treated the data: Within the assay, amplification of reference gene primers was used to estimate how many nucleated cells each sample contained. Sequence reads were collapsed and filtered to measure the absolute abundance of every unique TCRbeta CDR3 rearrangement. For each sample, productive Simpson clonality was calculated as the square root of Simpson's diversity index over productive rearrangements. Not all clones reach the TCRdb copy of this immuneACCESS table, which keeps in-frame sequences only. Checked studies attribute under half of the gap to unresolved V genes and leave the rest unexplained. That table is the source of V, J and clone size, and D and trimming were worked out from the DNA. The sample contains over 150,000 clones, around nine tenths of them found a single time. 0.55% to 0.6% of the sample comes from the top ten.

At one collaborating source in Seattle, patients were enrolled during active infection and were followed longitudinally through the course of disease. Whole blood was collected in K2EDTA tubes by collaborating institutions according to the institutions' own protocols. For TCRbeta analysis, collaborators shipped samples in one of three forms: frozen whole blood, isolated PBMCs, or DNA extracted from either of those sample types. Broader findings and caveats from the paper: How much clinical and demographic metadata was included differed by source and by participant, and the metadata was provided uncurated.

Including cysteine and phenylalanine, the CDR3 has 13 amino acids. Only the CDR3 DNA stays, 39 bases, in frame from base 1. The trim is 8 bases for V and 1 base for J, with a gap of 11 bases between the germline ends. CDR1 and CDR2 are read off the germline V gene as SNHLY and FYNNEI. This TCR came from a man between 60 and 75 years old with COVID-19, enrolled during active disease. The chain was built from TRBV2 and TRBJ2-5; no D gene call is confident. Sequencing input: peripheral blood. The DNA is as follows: TGTGCCAGCTCAGTACACCTCCAAGAGACCCAGTACTTC. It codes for CASSVHLQETQYF.